The rows below give T cell receptor beta chains drawn from one sample of a study of blood T cell repertoires in COVID-19. Method: immunoSEQ multiplex PCR; TCRdb's copy keeps in-frame clones and lacks some. The sample yields just over 300,000 clones, approximately 84% seen once. The sample taken for sequencing was PBMCs or T cells enriched from blood (not recorded which). Receptors were obtained from a man aged 25 to 40 who had recovered from COVID-19. Each CDR3 is given with its conserved first and last residue. The D gene is left open where the match is weak. The size entry is marked missing in some rows and otherwise reads once, few, many or a size class.

DNA: TGTGCCAGCAGCCCTCTGGGGGAGGCTTACAATGAGCAGTTCTTC
CDR3: CASSPLGEAYNEQFF
size: NA
V: TRBV9
D: NA
J: TRBJ2-1

DNA: TGTGCCAGCAGCCTAAGGAGGGAGCGCGCCGGGGAGCTGTTTTTT
CDR3: CASSLRRERAGELFF
size: NA
V: TRBV7-9
D: NA
J: TRBJ2-2

DNA: TGTGCCAGCAGCCAAGATGAGGGGGTGGGCAATCAGCCCCAGCATTTT
CDR3: CASSQDEGVGNQPQHF
size: NA
V: TRBV4-2
D: NA
J: TRBJ1-5

DNA: TGTGCCACCAGTGATTGGGACAGGGGATACACCATATATTTT
CDR3: CATSDWDRGYTIYF
size: NA
V: TRBV24-1
D: TRBD1
J: TRBJ1-3

DNA: TGTGCCATCAGTGAGAGGGCAGGGACAACCTACGAGCAGTACTTC
CDR3: CAISERAGTTYEQYF
size: NA
V: TRBV10-3
D: NA
J: TRBJ2-7

DNA: TGTGCCAGCAGCTCCCGTGGGACAGGGGGCCTTGGGGCCAACGTCCTGACTTTC
CDR3: CASSSRGTGGLGANVLTF
size: NA
V: TRBV7-8
D: TRBD1
J: TRBJ2-6

DNA: TGCGCCAGCAGGTGGGGCCCGAGCACAGATACGCAGTATTTT
CDR3: CASRWGPSTDTQYF
size: NA
V: TRBV5-1
D: NA
J: TRBJ2-3

DNA: TGTGCCAGCAGCCCCGGGACAGGGCCCTATGGCTACACCTTC
CDR3: CASSPGTGPYGYTF
size: NA
V: TRBV28
D: TRBD1
J: TRBJ1-2

DNA: TGCGCCACCATCGCCGGGACAACGAACACCGGGGAGCTGTTTTTT
CDR3: CATIAGTTNTGELFF
size: NA
V: TRBV10-2
D: NA
J: TRBJ2-2

DNA: TGCGCCAGCAGCTCTTATCACACTGAAGCTTTCTTT
CDR3: CASSSYHTEAFF
size: NA
V: TRBV5-1
D: NA
J: TRBJ1-1

DNA: TGTGCCAGCAGCCCACAGGGATATAATTCACCCCTCCACTTT
CDR3: CASSPQGYNSPLHF
size: NA
V: TRBV28
D: NA
J: TRBJ1-6

DNA: TGTGCCACCAGTCTGAGGGGGAGCACAGATACGCAGTATTTT
CDR3: CATSLRGSTDTQYF
size: NA
V: TRBV15
D: NA
J: TRBJ2-3

DNA: TGTGCCAGCAGCGCCTGGGACAGGGGGGATGGCTACACCTTC
CDR3: CASSAWDRGDGYTF
size: NA
V: TRBV7-8
D: TRBD1
J: TRBJ1-2

DNA: TGTGCCAGCTCTGAGGAAAAAAGCGCTAACTATGGCTACACCTTC
CDR3: CASSEEKSANYGYTF
size: NA
V: TRBV7-8
D: NA
J: TRBJ1-2

DNA: TGTGCCTGGAGTGTATCAAGCACAGATACGCAGTATTTT
CDR3: CAWSVSSTDTQYF
size: NA
V: TRBV30
D: NA
J: TRBJ2-3

DNA: TGTGCCAGTAGGGTCACCGGGACTAGCCGGTACGAGCAGTACTTC
CDR3: CASRVTGTSRYEQYF
size: NA
V: TRBV19
D: TRBD2
J: TRBJ2-7

DNA: TGTGCCAGCGACCGGACTAGCCAAGAGACCCAGTACTTC
CDR3: CASDRTSQETQYF
size: few
V: TRBV6-5
D: TRBD2
J: TRBJ2-5

DNA: TGTGCCAGCAGTTTAACAGGGACCCTTAATAATTCACCCCTCCACTTT
CDR3: CASSLTGTLNNSPLHF
size: NA
V: TRBV28
D: NA
J: TRBJ1-6

DNA: TGTGCCAGCAGTTCCCTTGGCAGGGCAAAATTCTCTGGGGCCAACGTCCTGACTTTC
CDR3: CASSSLGRAKFSGANVLTF
size: few
V: TRBV27
D: NA
J: TRBJ2-6

DNA: TGTGCCAGCAGCCAACCGGACAGGGGAACAGATACGCAGTATTTT
CDR3: CASSQPDRGTDTQYF
size: NA
V: TRBV16
D: TRBD1
J: TRBJ2-3

DNA: TGCGCCAGCAGCCAAGATGAGGGTTTGAACACTGAAGCTTTCTTT
CDR3: CASSQDEGLNTEAFF
size: NA
V: TRBV4-1
D: NA
J: TRBJ1-1

DNA: TGTGCCAGCAGTTCCCCGGGACAGGGCTACGAGCAGTACTTC
CDR3: CASSSPGQGYEQYF
size: NA
V: TRBV6-5
D: TRBD1
J: TRBJ2-7

DNA: TGTGCCAGCTCACCTGGGACAGGGGGTTCACCCCTCCACTTT
CDR3: CASSPGTGGSPLHF
size: NA
V: TRBV18
D: TRBD1
J: TRBJ1-6

DNA: TGTGCCAGCAGTGAATCAACGGTAAGCTCCTACGAGCAGTACTTC
CDR3: CASSESTVSSYEQYF
size: NA
V: TRBV6-1
D: NA
J: TRBJ2-7

DNA: TGCGCCAGCTGGAGTCTAGCGGGAGGGCCGGGTGGCGAGCAGTACTTC
CDR3: CASWSLAGGPGGEQYF
size: NA
V: TRBV23-1
D: TRBD2
J: TRBJ2-7

DNA: TGTGCCAGCAGCACGGCAGGGCCCATAAATCAGCCCCAGCATTTT
CDR3: CASSTAGPINQPQHF
size: once
V: TRBV27
D: NA
J: TRBJ1-5

DNA: TGCGCCAGCAGCTTGACCAGGGGGGAAACCGGGGAGCTGTTTTTT
CDR3: CASSLTRGETGELFF
size: NA
V: TRBV5-1
D: NA
J: TRBJ2-2

DNA: TGTGCCAGCAGCGTAGCCGGCGGGATGAACACTGAAGCTTTCTTT
CDR3: CASSVAGGMNTEAFF
size: NA
V: TRBV9
D: NA
J: TRBJ1-1

DNA: TGTGCCAGCAGGTTAGGGACAGGGATCTCCTACGAGCAGTACTTC
CDR3: CASRLGTGISYEQYF
size: NA
V: TRBV27
D: TRBD1
J: TRBJ2-7

DNA: TGTGCCAGCAGCCCCTTCCCGGGACAGGGGAGCCATGGAACCGGGGAGCTGTTTTTT
CDR3: CASSPFPGQGSHGTGELFF
size: NA
V: TRBV14
D: TRBD1
J: TRBJ2-2

DNA: TGTGCCAGCAGCAACCGACAGGGATCTGGAAACACCATATATTTT
CDR3: CASSNRQGSGNTIYF
size: NA
V: TRBV7-2
D: TRBD1
J: TRBJ1-3

DNA: TGTGCCAGCAGCGTTTTTGCTCTTAGCTCCTACAATGAGCAGTTCTTC
CDR3: CASSVFALSSYNEQFF
size: NA
V: TRBV9
D: NA
J: TRBJ2-1

DNA: TGTGCCAGCAGTTTTGGCGGGGCCGGCTATGGCTACACCTTC
CDR3: CASSFGGAGYGYTF
size: NA
V: TRBV28
D: NA
J: TRBJ1-2

DNA: TGTGCCAGCAGCACCCGGACAGGGCCTCGCTACGAGCAGTACTTC
CDR3: CASSTRTGPRYEQYF
size: NA
V: TRBV11-2
D: TRBD1
J: TRBJ2-7

DNA: TGTGCCAGTAGTTACAGGGGGGAGCTAAACTATGGCTACACCTTC
CDR3: CASSYRGELNYGYTF
size: NA
V: TRBV19
D: TRBD1
J: TRBJ1-2

DNA: TGTGCCAGCAGCTCTACTACTAGCGGGAGTGCCCAGGGGCAGTTCTTC
CDR3: CASSSTTSGSAQGQFF
size: few
V: TRBV7-9
D: TRBD2
J: TRBJ2-1

DNA: TGTGCCAGTAGTATTTCAGGGCCCGATCAGCCCCAGCATTTT
CDR3: CASSISGPDQPQHF
size: once
V: TRBV19
D: NA
J: TRBJ1-5

DNA: TGTGCCAGCAGCTTAAATGAGGTTTTGGATGACGAGCAGTACTTC
CDR3: CASSLNEVLDDEQYF
size: NA
V: TRBV7-2
D: NA
J: TRBJ2-7

DNA: TGTGCCAGCAGCTGGGGGCCAGTCTCTGACTATGGCTACACCTTC
CDR3: CASSWGPVSDYGYTF
size: NA
V: TRBV7-6
D: NA
J: TRBJ1-2

DNA: TGTGCCAGCAGCTACTCACAGGGATCTGGCTACACCTTC
CDR3: CASSYSQGSGYTF
size: NA
V: TRBV12-3/TRBV12-4
D: NA
J: TRBJ1-2

DNA: TGCGCCAGCAGCTCCGGGACAGAGGCACAAACCCAGTACTTC
CDR3: CASSSGTEAQTQYF
size: NA
V: TRBV4-1
D: TRBD1
J: TRBJ2-5

DNA: TGTGCCAGCGAAATGAGGCGGGGATTAGGGCAGTACTTC
CDR3: CASEMRRGLGQYF
size: NA
V: TRBV6-5
D: NA
J: TRBJ2-7

DNA: TGCGCCAGCAGCCCTCGGCCTAGCGGTCCAAACAATGAGCAGTTCTTC
CDR3: CASSPRPSGPNNEQFF
size: NA
V: TRBV5-1
D: TRBD2
J: TRBJ2-1

DNA: TGTGCCAGCAGTGATTCTTTAAATACTGAAGCTTTCTTT
CDR3: CASSDSLNTEAFF
size: NA
V: TRBV6-1
D: NA
J: TRBJ1-1

DNA: TGCGCCAGCAGCCAAGGACAGTACTATGGCTACACCTTC
CDR3: CASSQGQYYGYTF
size: NA
V: TRBV5-1
D: NA
J: TRBJ1-2

DNA: TGTGCCAGCAGCCCGGGGGCAGATACGCAGTATTTT
CDR3: CASSPGADTQYF
size: few
V: TRBV4-2
D: NA
J: TRBJ2-3

DNA: TGTGCCAGCAGTCGGGAGGTTTTGTTCAGCTACACCTTC
CDR3: CASSREVLFSYTF
size: NA
V: TRBV7-9
D: NA
J: TRBJ1-2

DNA: TGTGCCAGTGGTGGACAGCCCCAAGAGACCCAGTACTTC
CDR3: CASGGQPQETQYF
size: NA
V: TRBV19
D: NA
J: TRBJ2-5

DNA: TGTGCCAGTAGTATAGATGCGGGGGGCACTGAAGCTTTCTTT
CDR3: CASSIDAGGTEAFF
size: NA
V: TRBV19
D: NA
J: TRBJ1-1

DNA: TGTGCCAGCCGGAACAGGGGGCGCTCGGGGGAGCTGTTTTTT
CDR3: CASRNRGRSGELFF
size: NA
V: TRBV2
D: TRBD1
J: TRBJ2-2

DNA: TGCGCCAGCAGCTCCGGGACAGCGTTCTATGGCTACACCTTC
CDR3: CASSSGTAFYGYTF
size: NA
V: TRBV5-1
D: TRBD1
J: TRBJ1-2

DNA: TGTGCCAGCAGCTTCCTCACAGATACGCAGTATTTT
CDR3: CASSFLTDTQYF
size: NA
V: TRBV13
D: NA
J: TRBJ2-3

DNA: TGTGCAGGAGGGGCGGGGTCGAGCTACGAGCAGTACTTC
CDR3: CAGGAGSSYEQYF
size: once
V: TRBV28
D: NA
J: TRBJ2-7

DNA: TGTGCCAGCAGCCAAGTAACCGGGACTCAAAGCTCCTACAATGAGCAGTTCTTC
CDR3: CASSQVTGTQSSYNEQFF
size: NA
V: TRBV3-1/TRBV3-2
D: NA
J: TRBJ2-1

DNA: TGCAGCGTCGGGATTAGCGGGAGGAACACCGGGGAGCTGTTTTTT
CDR3: CSVGISGRNTGELFF
size: once
V: TRBV29-1
D: TRBD2
J: TRBJ2-2

DNA: TGCGCCAGCAGCGAACAGCTGAACACTGAAGCTTTCTTT
CDR3: CASSEQLNTEAFF
size: NA
V: TRBV10-1
D: NA
J: TRBJ1-1

DNA: TGCAGTGCTACCACCGGGACTCAACTGTTTTTT
CDR3: CSATTGTQLFF
size: NA
V: TRBV20-1
D: NA
J: TRBJ1-4

DNA: TGTGCCAGCAGCCGGGACATCACTGAAGCTTTCTTT
CDR3: CASSRDITEAFF
size: NA
V: TRBV13
D: NA
J: TRBJ1-1

DNA: TGTGCCAGCATTAATTACAGGGGTGGGACTGAAGCTTTCTTT
CDR3: CASINYRGGTEAFF
size: NA
V: TRBV6-5
D: TRBD1
J: TRBJ1-1

DNA: TGTGCCATTCCTAGAAACCGGGACTCCCCGGAGCAGTTCTTC
CDR3: CAIPRNRDSPEQFF
size: NA
V: TRBV2
D: NA
J: TRBJ2-1